This T cell receptor (beta chain) originates from a study of blood T cell repertoires in COVID-19. About the research overall: The United States, Italy and Spain were the sources of the acute and convalescent COVID-19 samples.

Sequencing was performed with immunoSEQ multiplex PCR; in TCRdb, only in-frame clones are kept and a portion is missing. Of about 230,000 clones in the sample, approximately 80% were seen once. Germline loops: CDR1 SQVTM, CDR2 ANQGSEA. The V and J ends lost 2 bases and 5 bases respectively, with 15 bases between them. The CDR3 extends over 14 amino acids. Input material: peripheral blood. The clonotype comes from a man aged 35-49 years who had recovered from COVID-19. J is TRBJ2-5 and V is TRBV29-1; TRBD1 is a possible D gene (5 bases). The CDR3 sequence: CSVELDTLGETQYF. The CDR3 DNA reads TGCAGCGTTGAACTGGACACCCTGGGGGAGACCCAGTACTTC.